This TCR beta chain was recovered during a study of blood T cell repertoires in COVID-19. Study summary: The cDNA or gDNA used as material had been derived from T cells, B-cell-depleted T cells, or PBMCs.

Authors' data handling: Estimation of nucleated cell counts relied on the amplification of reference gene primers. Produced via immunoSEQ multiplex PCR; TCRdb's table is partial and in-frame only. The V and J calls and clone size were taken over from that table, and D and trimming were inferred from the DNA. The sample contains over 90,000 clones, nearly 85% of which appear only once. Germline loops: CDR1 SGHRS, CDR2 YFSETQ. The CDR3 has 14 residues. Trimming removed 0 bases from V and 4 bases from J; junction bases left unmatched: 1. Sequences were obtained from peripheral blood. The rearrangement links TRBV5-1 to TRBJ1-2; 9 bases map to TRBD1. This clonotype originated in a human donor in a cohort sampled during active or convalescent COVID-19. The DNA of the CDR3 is TGCGCCAGCAGCTTGGGACAGGGGGGCTATGGCTACACCTTC. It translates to CASSLGQGGYGYTF.